This TCR beta chain was obtained from a study of CD8+ T cells in alopecia areata. Germline CDR1 reads MGHRA; CDR2 reads YSYEKL. Trimming took 1 base from V and 15 from J, leaving 10 bases between them. CDR3 length: 11 amino acids. In each case, RNA was isolated and then reverse transcribed into cDNA as the sequencing template. TCRdb keeps only in-frame clones here, not all; method: immunoSEQ multiplex PCR. The repertoire holds about 120,000 clones, 35% to 40% seen once, with over 3% in the top ten. The sequence was collected from a human donor with alopecia areata. The sequenced material came from CD4+ T cells sorted from blood. The V and J genes are TRBV4-1 and TRBJ2-1, with D unresolved. Here the CDR3 reads CASSQGGFLFF. The CDR3 bases are TGCGCCAGCAGCCAAGGGGGTTTCCTGTTCTTC.